This T cell receptor (beta chain) was documented in a study of blood T cell repertoires in COVID-19. Overall study context: T cells, B-cell-depleted T cells, or PBMCs provided the cDNA or gDNA that served as material.

As handled by the study authors: The authors estimated nucleated cell counts from reference gene primer amplification. Using immunoSEQ multiplex PCR, the repertoire was profiled, and TCRdb retains in-frame clones only, with some absent. V and J calls and clone size are as listed in that table; D and trimming were resolved from the DNA. This sample carries 290,000 or so clones, more than 85% of them seen once, and the ten largest clones take 1.3%. Sequencing input: peripheral blood. The receptor's source is a man aged 70 or older with acute or convalescent COVID-19.

CDR3 bases: TGTGCCAGCAGTTACTATATCGAGGACAGTCTCGCACAGTTCTTC. Residues: CASSYYIEDSLAQFF. The chain recombines TRBV7-3 with TRBJ2-1; the D gene is possibly TRBD1 (6 bases). Between the trimmed V and J ends, which lost 6 bases and 13 bases, there was a span of 25 bases. The CDR3 contains 15 residues. Germline CDR1 SGHTA, CDR2 FQGTGA.